This TCR beta chain is drawn from a study of blood T cell repertoires in COVID-19. As for the study in general: Researchers got acute and convalescent COVID-19 samples from the United States, Italy and Spain.

Produced via immunoSEQ multiplex PCR; TCRdb's table is partial and in-frame only. The table lists about 280,000 clones, roughly 85% of them singletons. This CDR3 is built from 14 residues. Germline lookup yields CDR1 SEHNR and CDR2 FQNEAQ (reference sequence). V dropped 10 bases and J dropped 6; count of bases not matched to a gene: 10. V usage is TRBV7-9 and J usage is TRBJ2-3; 10 bases are shared with TRBD2. The source is a woman aged 40 to 50 who had recovered from COVID-19. The sample comprised PBMCs or T cells enriched from blood (not recorded which). CDR3 bases: TGTGCCACCCGAGCGGGAGGGCCTTTGGATACGCAGTATTTT. Protein product: CATRAGGPLDTQYF.